The subject of this entry is one T cell receptor beta chain. The antigen is not known. This could be a read error, since a much larger clone is one nucleotide away. The sample comes from a study of molecular identifiers for immune sequencing clone quantification. Study-wide context: The replicate experiment used RNA from roughly 18,000 or 92,000 naive CD8 cells. This RNA was split into five aliquots, and four of them were sequenced.

Findings and limits, study-wide: Beyond 20 RNA copies, clones held over 97% of effector molecules, compared with under 1% in naive cells. Spiked Jurkat TCR RNA from one cell was reportedly detectable among about a million naive cells.

CDR3 size: 13 residues. The germline V gene has CDR1 SGHDT and CDR2 YYEEEE. V was cut by 2 bases and J by 10 bases, with 15 bases left in between. Sorting recovered naive CD8 T cells on a CD8+CD4-CCR7+CD45RA+ profile. TCRdb itself ran the PCR reads through MiXCR, one entry per CDR3 protein. This sample has about 36,000 distinct CDR3 sequences, with around a sixth found just once. This chain connects TRBV5-6 to TRBJ2-5; tentatively, D is TRBD2 (5 bases). Sequenced sample: naive CD8+ T cells from blood, with Jurkat cell RNA spiked in. The subset was: FACS-sorted CD8+CD4-CCR7+CD45RA+ naive T cells. The sequence was collected from a human donor in good health. Some libraries in this study had Jurkat cell RNA spiked in. As DNA, the CDR3 is TGTGCCAGCAGCTTCAGGACGTCGGGGATCCAGTACTTC. It encodes CASSFRTSGIQYF.